The T cell receptor beta chain under discussion was sequenced for a study of T-cell reconstitution after alpha-beta-depleted transplantation in children. Study-level points and caveats: T-cell counts and diversity were attributed mostly to newly produced T cells one year after transplant. Reported findings indicate that, about two months after transplant, alpha-beta T cells came from several hundred expanded clones, which were derived from non-depleted graft cells.

Unique molecular identifiers were built into the TCRbeta library. MiXCR, run by TCRdb on the PCR reads, gives a single entry per CDR3 protein. Of hundreds of thousands of distinct CDR3 sequences in the sample, roughly 13% were seen once. This clonotype was seen at least ten times. Antigen: not known. CDR1 is KGHDR and CDR2 is SFDVKD in the germline V gene. This CDR3 has 16 amino acids. The V segment lost 1 base and the J segment 5 bases; nucleotides outside the gene matches: 9. The TCR originated in a male patient aged 5 to 17 who had a stem cell transplant for acute myeloid leukemia, so the T cells may come from the graft donor. V gene TRBV24-1 combines with J gene TRBJ2-7; 8 bases agree with TRBD1. Sequenced here: PBMCs, mostly from graft donor cells, sampled 360 days after TCRalphabeta/CD19-depleted stem cell transplant. The CDR3 reads CATSDFSSDRDDEQYV. CDR3 DNA: TGTGCCACCAGTGATTTTAGCTCGGACAGGGACGACGAGCAGTACGTC.